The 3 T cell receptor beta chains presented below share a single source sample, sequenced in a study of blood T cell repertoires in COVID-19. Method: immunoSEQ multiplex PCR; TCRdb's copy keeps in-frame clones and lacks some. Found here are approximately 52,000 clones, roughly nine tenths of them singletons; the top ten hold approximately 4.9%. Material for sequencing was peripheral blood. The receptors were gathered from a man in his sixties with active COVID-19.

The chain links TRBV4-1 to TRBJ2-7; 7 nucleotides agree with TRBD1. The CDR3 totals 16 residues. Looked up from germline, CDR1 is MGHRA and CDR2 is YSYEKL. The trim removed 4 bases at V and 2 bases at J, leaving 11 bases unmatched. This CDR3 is CASSLIIGRGTYEQYF. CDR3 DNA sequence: TGCGCCAGCAGCCTAATAATCGGCAGGGGGACCTACGAGCAGTACTTC.

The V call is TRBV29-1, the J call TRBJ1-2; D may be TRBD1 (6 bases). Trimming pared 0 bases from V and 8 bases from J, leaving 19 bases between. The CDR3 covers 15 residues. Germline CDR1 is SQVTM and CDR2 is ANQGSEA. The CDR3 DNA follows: TGCAGCGTTGAAGAACTACCTACAGGGTCTTCCGGCTACACCTTC. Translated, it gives CSVEELPTGSSGYTF.

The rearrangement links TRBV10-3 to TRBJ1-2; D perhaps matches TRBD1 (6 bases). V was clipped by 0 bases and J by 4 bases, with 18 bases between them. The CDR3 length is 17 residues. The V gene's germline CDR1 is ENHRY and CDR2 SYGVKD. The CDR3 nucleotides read TGTGCCATCAGTGAGTCCTTACTGGCAGGGGCAGGCTATGGCTACACCTTC. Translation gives CAISESLLAGAGYGYTF.